This T cell receptor (beta chain) was identified in a study of T cells in Graves' hyperthyroidism and ophthalmopathy. V lost 8 bases and J lost 1; bases outside the gene matches: 5. This CDR3 is built from 13 residues. Germline V gene data show CDR1 as SQVTM and CDR2 as ANQGSEA. What was amplified from RNA transcripts were TCR beta CDR3 regions. Primed by the HTBI set, a first-round RT-PCR was run on the TCR CDR3. TCRdb re-called the multiplex PCR reads with MiXCR, one entry per CDR3 protein. The sample lists some 180,000 distinct CDR3 sequences, approximately 17% seen once, with around 27% in the top ten.

This receptor was taken from a woman aged 50 to 65 with Graves' hyperthyroidism. Sample: blood. The V call is TRBV29-1, the J call TRBJ2-3, with 8 bases lining up with TRBD1. CDR3 residues: CSTRQGRTDTQYF. The CDR3 coding sequence is TGCAGCACTAGACAGGGGCGCACAGATACGCAGTATTTT.